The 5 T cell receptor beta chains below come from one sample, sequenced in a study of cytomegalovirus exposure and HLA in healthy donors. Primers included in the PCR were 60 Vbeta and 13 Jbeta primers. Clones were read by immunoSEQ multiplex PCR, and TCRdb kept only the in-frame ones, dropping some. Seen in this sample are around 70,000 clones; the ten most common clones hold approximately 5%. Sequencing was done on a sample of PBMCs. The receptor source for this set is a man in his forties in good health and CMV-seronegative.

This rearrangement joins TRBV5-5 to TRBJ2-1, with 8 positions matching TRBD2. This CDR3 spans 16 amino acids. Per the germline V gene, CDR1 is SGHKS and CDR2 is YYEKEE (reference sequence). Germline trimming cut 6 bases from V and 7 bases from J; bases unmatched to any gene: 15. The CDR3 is CASTIVVAGGGNEQFF. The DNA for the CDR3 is TGTGCCAGCACCATCGTCGTGGCGGGAGGTGGGAATGAGCAGTTCTTC.

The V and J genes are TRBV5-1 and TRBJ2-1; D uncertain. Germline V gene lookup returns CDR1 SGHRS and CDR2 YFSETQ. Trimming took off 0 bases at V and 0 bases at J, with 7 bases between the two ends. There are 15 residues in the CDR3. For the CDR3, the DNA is TGCGCCAGCAGCTTGGCCCCCATCTCCTACAATGAGCAGTTCTTC. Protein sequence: CASSLAPISYNEQFF.

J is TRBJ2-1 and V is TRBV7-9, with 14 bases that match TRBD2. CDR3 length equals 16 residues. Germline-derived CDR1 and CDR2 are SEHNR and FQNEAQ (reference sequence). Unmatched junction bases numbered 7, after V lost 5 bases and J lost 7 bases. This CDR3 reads CASSPRGTSGRNEQFF. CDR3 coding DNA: TGTGCCAGCAGCCCCAGGGGGACTAGCGGGAGAAATGAGCAGTTCTTC.

CDR3 in DNA: TGTGCCTGGAGTCGAGCGCTAGCGGACAATGAGCAGTTCTTC. This gives the protein CAWSRALADNEQFF. This chain links TRBV30 with TRBJ2-1; 7 bases match TRBD2. The germline gives CDR1 GTSNPN, CDR2 SVGIG (reference sequence). There are 14 residues in the CDR3. Unmatched junction bases numbered 6, after V lost 2 bases and J lost 5 bases.

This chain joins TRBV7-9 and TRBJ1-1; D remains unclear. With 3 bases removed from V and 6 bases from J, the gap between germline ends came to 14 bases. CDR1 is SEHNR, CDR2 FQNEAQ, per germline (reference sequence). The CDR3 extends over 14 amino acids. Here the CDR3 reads CASSFSEALPEAFF. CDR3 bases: TGTGCCAGCAGCTTCTCGGAGGCCCTACCTGAAGCTTTCTTT.